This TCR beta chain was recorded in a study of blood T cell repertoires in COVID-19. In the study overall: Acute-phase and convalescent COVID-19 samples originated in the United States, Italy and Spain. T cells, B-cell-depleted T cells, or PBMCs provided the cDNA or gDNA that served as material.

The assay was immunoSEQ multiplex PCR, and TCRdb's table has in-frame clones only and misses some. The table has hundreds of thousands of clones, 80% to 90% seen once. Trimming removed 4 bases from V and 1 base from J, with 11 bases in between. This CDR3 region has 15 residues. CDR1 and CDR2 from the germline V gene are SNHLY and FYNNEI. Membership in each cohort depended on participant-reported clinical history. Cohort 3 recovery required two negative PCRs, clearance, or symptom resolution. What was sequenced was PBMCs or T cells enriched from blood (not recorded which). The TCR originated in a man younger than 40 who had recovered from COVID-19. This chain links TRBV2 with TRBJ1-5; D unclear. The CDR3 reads CASSVEGLSNQPQHF. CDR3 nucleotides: TGTGCCAGCAGTGTGGAGGGCCTGAGCAATCAGCCCCAGCATTTT.